A single sample is the source of the 14 T cell receptor beta chains below, sequenced in a study of identical twins. TCRdb re-analysed the 5' RACE reads in MiXCR, keeping a single row per CDR3 protein. This table has some 500,000 distinct CDR3 sequences, 14% appearing once. These same records also appear under a second study, on yellow fever vaccine responses in identical twins.

Input material: CD4+ T cells sorted from blood. These TCRs come from a woman in her late teens or twenties in good health.

This clonotype has ten or more counts. The chain links TRBV5-1 to TRBJ2-2, with 8 bases identical to TRBD1. The CDR3 runs 16 residues. V was clipped by 0 bases and J by 3 bases; unmatched bases: 4. Germline loops: CDR1 SGHRS, CDR2 YFSETQ. The CDR3 reads CASSLVSGGYTGELFF. For the CDR3, the DNA is TGCGCCAGCAGCTTGGTGTCAGGGGGCTACACCGGGGAGCTGTTTTTT.

This clonotype was recorded a few times. The chain recombines TRBV6-5 with TRBJ2-2; D possibly matches TRBD1 or TRBD2 (5 bases each). CDR1 is MNHEY, CDR2 SVGAGI, per germline. This CDR3 contains 15 residues. Trimming took 4 bases from V and 0 from J, leaving 9 bases between them. The CDR3 is CASSLGPTNTGELFF. The CDR3 DNA reads as TGTGCCAGCAGTTTGGGACCAACGAACACCGGGGAGCTGTTTTTT.

This clonotype was seen only a few times. The chain has TRBV6-1 and TRBJ1-1; 7 nucleotides match TRBD1. After removal of 4 bases from V and 1 base from J, the junction contained 3 bases not matched to a gene. CDR1 MNHNS and CDR2 SASEGT come from the germline V gene. The CDR3 covers 14 residues. The CDR3 protein is CASSATGSNTEAFF. The CDR3 DNA is TGTGCCAGCAGTGCGACAGGGTCGAACACTGAAGCTTTCTTT.

The gene calls are TRBV20-1 and TRBJ2-1; D remains ambiguous. Looked up from germline, CDR1 is DFQATT and CDR2 is SNEGSKA (reference sequence). V shed 5 bases and J shed 10 bases, with 12 bases lying between them. The CDR3 consists of 11 residues. The CDR3 DNA sequence: TGCAGTGCTTGGACCCTGGGGGAGCAGTTCTTC. It encodes CSAWTLGEQFF.

V and J are TRBV5-1 and TRBJ1-6; the D gene is possibly TRBD1 (6 bases). V was clipped by 0 bases and J by 7 bases, with 11 bases between them. The CDR3 sequence is 15 residues long. CDR1 and CDR2 from the germline V gene are SGHRS and YFSETQ. The CDR3 DNA reads as TGCGCCAGCAGCTTGGATGGGGGGCGAAATTCACCCCTCCACTTT. Encoded protein: CASSLDGGRNSPLHF.

This chain uses TRBV3-1 with TRBJ1-2, with D possibly matching TRBD1 (6 bases). The CDR3 sequence is 14 residues long. CDR1 is LGHDT, CDR2 YNNKEL, per germline (reference sequence). Trimming pared 4 bases from V and 8 bases from J, leaving 17 bases between. The CDR3 loop reads CASSPWTDAKGYTF. The CDR3, as DNA: TGTGCCAGCAGCCCCTGGACAGATGCTAAAGGCTACACCTTC.

The rearrangement joins TRBV15 to TRBJ2-7; 9 positions match TRBD2. Trimming took 0 bases from V and 3 from J; bases not matched to a gene: 3. Germline V gene data show CDR1 as LNHNV and CDR2 as YYDKDF (reference sequence). This CDR3 is built from 15 residues. CDR3 nucleotides: TGTGCCACCAGCAGAGAGCTAGCGGGGAGCTACGAGCAGTACTTC. Translated: CATSRELAGSYEQYF.

This clonotype was counted only a few times. The CDR3, as DNA: TGTGCCAGCAGTTACTCCTGGACAGCTAATAATGAAAAACTGTTTTTT. This encodes CASSYSWTANNEKLFF. This sequence joins TRBV6-5 and TRBJ1-4; D perhaps matches TRBD1 (6 bases). Germline V gives CDR1 MNHEY, CDR2 SVGAGI. V lost 0 bases, J lost 4 bases, and 12 bases lay in between. This CDR3 comprises 16 residues.

The rearrangement joins TRBV19 to TRBJ2-5; 7 nucleotides agree with TRBD1. In germline, CDR1 is LNHDA, CDR2 SQIVND (reference sequence). CDR3 length: 13 residues. V lost 6 bases and J lost 7; bases outside the gene matches: 8. This CDR3 is CASRDRVGATQYF. The DNA of the CDR3 is TGTGCCAGTAGAGACAGGGTTGGCGCGACCCAGTACTTC.

This clonotype showed up just a few times. This sequence joins TRBV20-1 and TRBJ2-7; D call uncertain. CDR1 and CDR2 (germline): DFQATT, SNEGSKA (reference sequence). The CDR3 consists of 13 residues. The V gene lost 4 bases and the J gene lost 2 bases, with 12 bases spanning the gap. The CDR3 nucleotides read TGCAGTGCTATCGGTCAGGACGCCTACGAGCAGTACTTC. Its protein product is CSAIGQDAYEQYF.

V is TRBV7-9 and J is TRBJ2-1, with 8 positions matching TRBD2. Looked up from germline, CDR1 is SEHNR and CDR2 is FQNEAQ (reference sequence). This CDR3 is 14 amino acids long. The junction had 11 bases not matched to a gene; V was cut back by 7 bases and J by 9 bases. The CDR3 loop reads CASIGSGSLSEQFF. In DNA, the CDR3 is TGTGCCAGCATTGGGAGCGGGAGTTTGAGTGAGCAGTTCTTC. The whole variable domain, remainder taken from reference TRBV7-9 and TRBJ2-1, is DTGVSQNPRHKITKRGQNVTFRCDPISEHNRLYWYRQTLGQGPEFLTYFQNEAQLEKSRLLSDRFSAERPKGSFSTLEIQRTEQGDSAMYLCASIGSGSLSEQFFGPGTRLTVL.

This clonotype has just a few counts. The chain carries TRBV7-9 and TRBJ2-7; TRBD2 aligns across 8 bases. Per germline, CDR1 SEHNR and CDR2 FQNEAQ (reference sequence). The CDR3 is made up of 14 amino acids. Trimming cost V 4 bases and J 2 bases; bases outside gene matches: 4. The CDR3 DNA reads as TGTGCCAGCAGCTCGACCGGGGGGGCCTACGAGCAGTACTTC. Amino acids: CASSSTGGAYEQYF.

This clonotype was seen only a few times. The V call is TRBV15, the J call TRBJ2-5, with D possibly being TRBD1 or TRBD2 (6 bases each). Per the germline V gene, CDR1 is LNHNV and CDR2 is YYDKDF (reference sequence). This CDR3 contains 14 residues. Trimming took 3 bases from V and 5 from J, leaving 13 bases between them. For the CDR3, the DNA is TGTGCCACCAGCAGCAGGGGAGGTGTGGAGACCCAGTACTTC. The encoded protein is CATSSRGGVETQYF. The full variable domain, with the rest looked up from reference TRBV15 and TRBJ2-5, is DAMVIQNPRYQVTQFGKPVTLSCSQTLNHNVMYWYQQKSSQAPKLLFHYYDKDFNNEADTPDNFQSRRPNTSFCFLDIRSPGLGDTAMYLCATSSRGGVETQYFGPGTRLLVL.

This chain links TRBV2 with TRBJ2-3; 12 bases are a match to TRBD2. J gave up 4 bases and V 7 bases, and 6 bases lay outside the gene matches. Germline values: CDR1 SNHLY, CDR2 FYNNEI. CDR3 length equals 15 residues. CDR3 DNA: TGTGCCAGCAAACGACTAGCGGGAGTTGCAGATACGCAGTATTTT. This gives the protein CASKRLAGVADTQYF.